This T cell receptor (beta chain) was retrieved from a study of CD4+ T cells in melanoma. Assay: immunoSEQ multiplex PCR; the TCRdb copy retains only in-frame clones and omits some. The sample carries some 150,000 clones, 80% to 95% recorded once. The CDR3 spans 14 residues. Germline loops: CDR1 ENHRY, CDR2 SYGVKD. V dropped 4 bases and J dropped 5; count of bases not matched to a gene: 4. Study-wide findings and caveats: In melanoma, neoantigen-specific CD4+ T cells reportedly differed in differentiation state. A reported correlation linked neoantigen-specific CD4+ T cells to CD8+, macrophage and B cell function.

For this clone: Its antigen is currently unknown.

This sequence was found in a human donor with melanoma. This chain connects TRBV10-3 to TRBJ2-5; 10 bases agree with TRBD1. CDR3 bases: TGTGCCATCAGTGCTGGACAGGGGGTCGAGACCCAGTACTTC. Residues: CAISAGQGVETQYF.